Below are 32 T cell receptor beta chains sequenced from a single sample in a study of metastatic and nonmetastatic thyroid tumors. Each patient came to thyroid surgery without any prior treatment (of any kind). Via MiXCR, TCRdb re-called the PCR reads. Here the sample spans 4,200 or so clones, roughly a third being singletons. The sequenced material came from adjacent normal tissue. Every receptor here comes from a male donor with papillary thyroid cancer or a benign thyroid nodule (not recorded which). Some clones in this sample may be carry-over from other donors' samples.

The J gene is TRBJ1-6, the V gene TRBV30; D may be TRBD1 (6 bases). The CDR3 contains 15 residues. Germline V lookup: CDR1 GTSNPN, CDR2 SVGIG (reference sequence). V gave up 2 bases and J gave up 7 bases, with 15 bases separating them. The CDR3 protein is CAWSISGQRNSPLHF. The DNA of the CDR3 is TGTGCCTGGAGTATCAGCGGACAGAGGAATTCACCCCTCCACTTT.

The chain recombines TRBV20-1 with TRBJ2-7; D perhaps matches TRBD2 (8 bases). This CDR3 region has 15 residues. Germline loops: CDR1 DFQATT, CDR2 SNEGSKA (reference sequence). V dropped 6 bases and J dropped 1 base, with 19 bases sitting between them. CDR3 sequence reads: CSAPIGRGPSYEQYF. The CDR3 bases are TGCAGTGCCCCCATCGGGAGGGGGCCATCCTACGAGCAGTACTTC.

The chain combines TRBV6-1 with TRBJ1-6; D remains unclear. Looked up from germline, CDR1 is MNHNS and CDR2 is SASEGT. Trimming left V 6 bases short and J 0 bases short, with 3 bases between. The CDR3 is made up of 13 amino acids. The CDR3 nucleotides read TGTGCCAGCAGGAACTCCTATAATTCACCCCTCCACTTT. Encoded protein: CASRNSYNSPLHF.

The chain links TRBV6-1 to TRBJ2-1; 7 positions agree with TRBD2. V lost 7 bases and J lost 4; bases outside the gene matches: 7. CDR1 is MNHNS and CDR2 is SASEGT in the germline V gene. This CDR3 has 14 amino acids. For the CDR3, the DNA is TGTGCCAGCACGGCGGGGGACCGTTACAATGAGCAGTTCTTC. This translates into CASTAGDRYNEQFF.

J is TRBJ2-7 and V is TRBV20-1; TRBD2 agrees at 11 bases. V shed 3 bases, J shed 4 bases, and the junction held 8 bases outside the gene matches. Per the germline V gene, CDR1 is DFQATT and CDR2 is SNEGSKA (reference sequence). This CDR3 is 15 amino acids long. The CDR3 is CSARGTSGAPYEQYF. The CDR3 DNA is TGCAGTGCTAGGGGGACTAGCGGAGCCCCTTACGAGCAGTACTTC.

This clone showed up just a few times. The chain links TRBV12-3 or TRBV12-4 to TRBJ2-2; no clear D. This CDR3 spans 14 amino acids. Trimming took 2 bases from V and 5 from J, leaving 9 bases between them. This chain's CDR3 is CASSLWGVTGELFF. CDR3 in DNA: TGTGCCAGCAGTTTATGGGGTGTTACCGGGGAGCTGTTTTTT.

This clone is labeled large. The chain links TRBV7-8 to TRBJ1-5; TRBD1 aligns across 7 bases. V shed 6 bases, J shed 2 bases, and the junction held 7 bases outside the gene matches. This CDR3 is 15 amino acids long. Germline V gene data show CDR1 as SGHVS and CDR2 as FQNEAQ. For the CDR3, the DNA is TGTGCCAGCAGTCTGCAGGGGGATCGCAATCAGCCCCAGCATTTT. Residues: CASSLQGDRNQPQHF.

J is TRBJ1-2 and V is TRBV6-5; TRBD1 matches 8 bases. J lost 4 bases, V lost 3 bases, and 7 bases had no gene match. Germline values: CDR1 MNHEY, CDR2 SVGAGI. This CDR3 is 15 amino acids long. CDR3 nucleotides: TGTGCCAGCAGTTATAGACGGACAGGGACCTATGGCTACACCTTC. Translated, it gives CASSYRRTGTYGYTF.

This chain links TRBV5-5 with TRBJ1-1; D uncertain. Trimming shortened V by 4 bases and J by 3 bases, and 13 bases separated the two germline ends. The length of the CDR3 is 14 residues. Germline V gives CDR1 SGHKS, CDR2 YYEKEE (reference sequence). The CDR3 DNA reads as TGTGCCAGCAGCGAGTCCCCGCGGGACACTGAAGCTTTCTTT. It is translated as CASSESPRDTEAFF.

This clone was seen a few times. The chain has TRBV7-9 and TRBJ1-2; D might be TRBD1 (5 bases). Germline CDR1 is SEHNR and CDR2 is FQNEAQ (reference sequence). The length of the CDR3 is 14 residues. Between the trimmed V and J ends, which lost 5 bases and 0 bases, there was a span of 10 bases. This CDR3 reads CASSPTATNYGYTF. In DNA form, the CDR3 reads TGTGCCAGCAGCCCGACAGCAACTAACTATGGCTACACCTTC.

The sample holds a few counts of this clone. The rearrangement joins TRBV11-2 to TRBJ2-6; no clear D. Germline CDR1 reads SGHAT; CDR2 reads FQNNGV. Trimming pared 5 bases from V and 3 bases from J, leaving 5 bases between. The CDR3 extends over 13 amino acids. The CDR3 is CASSLVGANVLTF. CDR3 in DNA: TGTGCCAGCAGCCTCGTTGGGGCCAACGTCCTGACTTTC.

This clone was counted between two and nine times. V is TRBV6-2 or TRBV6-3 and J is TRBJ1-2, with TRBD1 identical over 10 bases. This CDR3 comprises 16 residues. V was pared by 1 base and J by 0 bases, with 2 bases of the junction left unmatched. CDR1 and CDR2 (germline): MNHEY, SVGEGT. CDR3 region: CASSYLGQGANYGYTF. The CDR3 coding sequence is TGTGCCAGCAGTTACTTAGGACAGGGGGCTAACTATGGCTACACCTTC.

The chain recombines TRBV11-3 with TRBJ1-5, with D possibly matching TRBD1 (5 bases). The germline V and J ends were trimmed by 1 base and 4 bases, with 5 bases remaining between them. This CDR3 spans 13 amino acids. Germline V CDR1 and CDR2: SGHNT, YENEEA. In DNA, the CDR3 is TGTGCCAGCAGCTTAGGGACAAATCAGCCCCAGCATTTT. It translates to CASSLGTNQPQHF. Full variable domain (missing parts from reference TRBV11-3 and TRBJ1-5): EAGVVQSPRYKIIEKKQPVAFWCNPISGHNTLYWYLQNLGQGPELLIRYENEEAVDDSQLPKDRFSAERLKGVDSTLKIQPAELGDSAVYLCASSLGTNQPQHFGDGTRLSIL.

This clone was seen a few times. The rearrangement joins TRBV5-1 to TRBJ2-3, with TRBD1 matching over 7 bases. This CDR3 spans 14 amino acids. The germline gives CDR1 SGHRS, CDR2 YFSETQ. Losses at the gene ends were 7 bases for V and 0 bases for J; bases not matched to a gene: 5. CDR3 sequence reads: CASLRGGSTDTQYF. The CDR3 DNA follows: TGCGCCAGCCTAAGAGGGGGCAGCACAGATACGCAGTATTTT.

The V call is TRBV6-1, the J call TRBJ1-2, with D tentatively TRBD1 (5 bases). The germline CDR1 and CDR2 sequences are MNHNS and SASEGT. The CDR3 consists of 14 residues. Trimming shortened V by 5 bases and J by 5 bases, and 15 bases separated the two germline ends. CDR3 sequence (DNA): TGTGCCAGCAGTAGTAGCAGGGAAAGATATGGCTACACCTTC. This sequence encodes CASSSSRERYGYTF.

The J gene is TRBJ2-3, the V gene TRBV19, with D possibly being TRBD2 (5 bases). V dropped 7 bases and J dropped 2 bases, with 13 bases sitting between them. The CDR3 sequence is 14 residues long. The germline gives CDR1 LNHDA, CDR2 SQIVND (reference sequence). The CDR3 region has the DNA TGTGCCAGTACCGGACTGCTAAACACAGATACGCAGTATTTT. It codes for CASTGLLNTDTQYF.

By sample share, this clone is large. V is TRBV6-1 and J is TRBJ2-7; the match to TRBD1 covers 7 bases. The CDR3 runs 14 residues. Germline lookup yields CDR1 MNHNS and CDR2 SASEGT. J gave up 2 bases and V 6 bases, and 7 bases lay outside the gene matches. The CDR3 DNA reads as TGTGCCAGCAGAAGAGGGGGCACCGCCTACGAGCAGTACTTC. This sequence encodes CASRRGGTAYEQYF.

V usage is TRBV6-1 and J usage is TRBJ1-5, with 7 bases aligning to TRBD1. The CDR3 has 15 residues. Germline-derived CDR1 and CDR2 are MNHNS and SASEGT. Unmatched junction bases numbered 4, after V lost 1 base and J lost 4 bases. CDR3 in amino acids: CASSEVTGRNQPQHF. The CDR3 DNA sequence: TGTGCCAGCAGTGAAGTGACAGGGAGAAATCAGCCCCAGCATTTT.

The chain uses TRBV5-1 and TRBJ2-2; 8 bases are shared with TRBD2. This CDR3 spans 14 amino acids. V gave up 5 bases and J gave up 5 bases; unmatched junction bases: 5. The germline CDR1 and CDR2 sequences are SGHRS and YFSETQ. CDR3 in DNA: TGCGCCAGCAGAGGGACTAGTGGTACCGGGGAGCTGTTTTTT. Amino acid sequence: CASRGTSGTGELFF.

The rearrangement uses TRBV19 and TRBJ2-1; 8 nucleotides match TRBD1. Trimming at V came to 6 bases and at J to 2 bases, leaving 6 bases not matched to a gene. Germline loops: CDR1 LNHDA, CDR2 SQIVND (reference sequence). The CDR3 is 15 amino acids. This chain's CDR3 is CASSDGQGPYNEQFF. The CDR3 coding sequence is TGTGCCAGTAGCGACGGACAGGGACCCTACAATGAGCAGTTCTTC.

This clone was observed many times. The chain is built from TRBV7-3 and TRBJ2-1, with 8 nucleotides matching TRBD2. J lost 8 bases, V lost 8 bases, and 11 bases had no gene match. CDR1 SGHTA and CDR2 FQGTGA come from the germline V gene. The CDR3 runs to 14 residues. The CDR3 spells CASGNGGGFDEQFF. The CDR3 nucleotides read TGTGCCAGCGGAAACGGGGGGGGCTTCGATGAGCAGTTCTTC.

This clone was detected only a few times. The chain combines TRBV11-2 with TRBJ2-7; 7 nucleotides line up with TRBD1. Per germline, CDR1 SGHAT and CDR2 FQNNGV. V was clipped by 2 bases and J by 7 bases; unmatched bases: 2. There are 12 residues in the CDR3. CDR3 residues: CASSLTGAEQYF. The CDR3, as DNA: TGTGCCAGCAGCTTAACAGGGGCTGAGCAGTACTTC. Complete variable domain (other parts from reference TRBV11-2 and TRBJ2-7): EAGVAQSPRYKIIEKRQSVAFWCNPISGHATLYWYQQILGQGPKLLIQFQNNGVVDDSQLPKDRFSAERLKGVDSTLKIQPAKLEDSAVYLCASSLTGAEQYFGPGTRLTVT.

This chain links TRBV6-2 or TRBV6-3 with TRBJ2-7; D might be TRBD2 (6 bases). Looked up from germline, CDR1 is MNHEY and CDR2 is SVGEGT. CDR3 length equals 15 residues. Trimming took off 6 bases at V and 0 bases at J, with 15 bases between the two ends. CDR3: CASRDVGLPSYEQYF. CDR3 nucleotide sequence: TGTGCCAGCAGGGACGTGGGACTGCCCTCCTACGAGCAGTACTTC.

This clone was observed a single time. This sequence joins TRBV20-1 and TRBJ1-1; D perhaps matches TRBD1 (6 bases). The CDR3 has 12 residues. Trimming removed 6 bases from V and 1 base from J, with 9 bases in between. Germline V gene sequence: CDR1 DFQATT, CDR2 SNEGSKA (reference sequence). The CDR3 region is CSAGQPNTEAFF. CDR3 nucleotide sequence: TGCAGTGCCGGACAGCCGAACACTGAAGCTTTCTTT.

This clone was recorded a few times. The CDR3: CASSQGGTADFNEKLFF. The CDR3 DNA sequence: TGTGCCAGCAGTCAGGGGGGGACAGCGGACTTTAATGAAAAACTGTTTTTT. V usage is TRBV12-3 or TRBV12-4 and J usage is TRBJ1-4; TRBD1 matches at 7 bases. The CDR3 runs 17 residues. Trimming cost V 5 bases and J 4 bases; bases outside gene matches: 13.

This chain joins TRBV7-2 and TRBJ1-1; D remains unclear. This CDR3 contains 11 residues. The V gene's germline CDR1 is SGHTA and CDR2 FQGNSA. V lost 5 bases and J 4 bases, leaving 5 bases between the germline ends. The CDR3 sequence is CASSRFTEAFF. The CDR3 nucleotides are TGTGCCAGCAGCCGATTCACTGAAGCTTTCTTT.

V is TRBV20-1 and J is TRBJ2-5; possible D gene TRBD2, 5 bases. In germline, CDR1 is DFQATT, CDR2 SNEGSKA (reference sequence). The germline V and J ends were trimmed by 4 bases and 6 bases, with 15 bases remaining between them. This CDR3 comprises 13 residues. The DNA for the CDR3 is TGCAGTGCTATGGGCCCACTAGGGAAGACCCAGTACTTC. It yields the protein CSAMGPLGKTQYF.

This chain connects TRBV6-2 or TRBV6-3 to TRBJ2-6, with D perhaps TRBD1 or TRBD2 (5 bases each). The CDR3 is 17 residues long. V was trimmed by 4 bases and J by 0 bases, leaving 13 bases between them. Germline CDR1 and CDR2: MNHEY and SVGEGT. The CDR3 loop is CASSSRQGVSGANVLTF. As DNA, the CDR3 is TGTGCCAGCAGTTCTCGGCAGGGAGTCTCTGGGGCCAACGTCCTGACTTTC.

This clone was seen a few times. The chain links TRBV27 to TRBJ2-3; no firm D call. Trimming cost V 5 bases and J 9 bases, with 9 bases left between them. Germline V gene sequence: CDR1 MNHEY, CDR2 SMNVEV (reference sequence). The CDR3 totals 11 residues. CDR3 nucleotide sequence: TGTGCCAGCAGTCTCGGTGACACGCAGTATTTT. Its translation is CASSLGDTQYF.

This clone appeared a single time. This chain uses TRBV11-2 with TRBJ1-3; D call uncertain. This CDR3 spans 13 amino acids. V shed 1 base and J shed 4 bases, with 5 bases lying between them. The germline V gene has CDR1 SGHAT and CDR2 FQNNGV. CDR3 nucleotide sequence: TGTGCCAGCAGCTTAGCGACAGGAAACACCATATATTTT. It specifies CASSLATGNTIYF. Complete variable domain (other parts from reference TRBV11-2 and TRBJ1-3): EAGVAQSPRYKIIEKRQSVAFWCNPISGHATLYWYQQILGQGPKLLIQFQNNGVVDDSQLPKDRFSAERLKGVDSTLKIQPAKLEDSAVYLCASSLATGNTIYFGEGSWLTVV.

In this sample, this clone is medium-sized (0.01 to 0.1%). DNA of the CDR3: TGTGCCAGCAGCCCTCGGACCACAGATACGCAGTATTTT. Protein: CASSPRTTDTQYF. The chain employs TRBV28 and TRBJ2-3; D is uncertain. CDR3 size: 13 residues. In germline, CDR1 is MDHEN, CDR2 SYDVKM. Deletions cut 6 bases from V and 2 bases from J, with 9 bases between.

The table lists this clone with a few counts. The CDR3 sequence is CASSLSSGRARNEQFF. CDR3 in DNA: TGTGCCAGCAGTTTGAGTAGCGGGAGAGCGCGCAATGAGCAGTTCTTC. V and J are TRBV6-2 or TRBV6-3 and TRBJ2-1; TRBD2 aligns across 9 bases. The J segment lost 6 bases and the V segment lost 4 bases, leaving 10 bases of the junction unmatched. The V gene's germline CDR1 is MNHEY and CDR2 SVGEGT. This CDR3 comprises 16 residues.